This T cell receptor (beta chain) was documented in a study of control samples from healthy donors and cancer patients. Libraries were prepared by immunoSEQ multiplex PCR; TCRdb keeps only in-frame clonotypes and omits some of them. The repertoire holds around 180,000 clones, with almost 90% as singletons. This CDR3 contains 14 residues. Germline-derived CDR1 and CDR2 are KGHSH and LQKENI. With 1 base removed from V and 6 bases from J, the gap between germline ends came to 12 bases. The sample consisted of blood. The gene calls are TRBV18 and TRBJ1-2, with D possibly matching TRBD1 (5 bases). The sequence was collected from a woman in her thirties in good health. CDR3 sequence: CASSPQGSGDGYTF. The CDR3 nucleotides are TGTGCCAGCTCACCACAGGGGTCGGGTGATGGCTACACCTTC.